This is a list of T cell receptor beta chains from one sample in a study of early T cells in non-severe SARS-CoV-2 infection. TCRdb recomputed calls from the 5' RACE reads with MiXCR, one row per CDR3 protein. This sample has approximately 44,000 distinct CDR3 sequences; 12% occur once, and the top ten carry approximately 15%. Material: whole blood. These receptors were obtained from an adult who was a healthcare worker with PCR-confirmed SARS-CoV-2 infection or an uninfected control (not recorded which). The CDR3 runs from the conserved cysteine through the conserved F or W. The D gene is left open where the match is weak. Clone size appears in some rows only: once, few, many, or a class for an expanded clone.

size	J	V	D	DNA	CDR3
.	TRBJ2-7	TRBV9	.	TGTGCCAGCAGCGTAGCGTCGGGGTTCCCCTACGAGCAGTACTTC	CASSVASGFPYEQYF
.	TRBJ2-3	TRBV7-2	.	TGTGCCAGCAGCTCCCGGACTAGCACAGATACGCAGTATTTT	CASSSRTSTDTQYF
many	TRBJ2-7	TRBV12-3/TRBV12-4	.	TGTGCCAGCAGCTACTCCCGCGGGCCCTACGAGCAGTACTTC	CASSYSRGPYEQYF
many	TRBJ2-7	TRBV20-1	TRBD2	TGCAGTGCTCCGGCCGGGACTAGCGGGAGGGCCAATCGGTACGAGCAGTACTTC	CSAPAGTSGRANRYEQYF
.	TRBJ2-2	TRBV7-9	TRBD1	TGTGCCAGCAGCACAGACAGGGGGCGCAACACCGGGGAGCTGTTTTTT	CASSTDRGRNTGELFF
many	TRBJ2-5	TRBV7-7	.	TGTGCTAGCAGCCCGGCGGACAAGACCCAGTACTTC	CASSPADKTQYF
.	TRBJ2-3	TRBV28	.	TGTGCCAGCAGTTTCTCACAGGGTTCAGCCACAGATACGCAGTATTTT	CASSFSQGSATDTQYF
many	TRBJ2-5	TRBV20-1	TRBD2	TGCAGTGCTAGCGCTATTAGCGGGGGCCAACAAGAGACCCAGTACTTC	CSASAISGGQQETQYF
many	TRBJ2-7	TRBV7-8	.	TGTGCCAGCAGCTTATATTCCGAGCAGTACTTC	CASSLYSEQYF
many	TRBJ2-7	TRBV28	TRBD1	TGTGCCAGCAGCGACGGCCCGGACAGGGGGCAAGAGCAGTACTTC	CASSDGPDRGQEQYF
.	TRBJ2-1	TRBV5-1	TRBD2	TGCGCCAGCAGCTTGATAAGCGGGAGACTTGGCAATGAGCAGTTCTTC	CASSLISGRLGNEQFF
.	TRBJ2-1	TRBV20-1	TRBD2	TGCAGTGCTAGCCCCTACATTGCGGGAGGGGAAAATGAGCAGTTCTTC	CSASPYIAGGENEQFF
many	TRBJ2-5	TRBV7-3	TRBD1	TGTGCCAGCAGCCCGACAGGGGGAGAGACCCAGTACTTC	CASSPTGGETQYF
many	TRBJ2-5	TRBV20-1	.	TGCAGTGCTGAAGAACCAAGGGCGGGGGAGACCCAGTACTTC	CSAEEPRAGETQYF